This T cell receptor beta chain emerged from a study of beta chain features in type 1 diabetes. Study conclusions and caveats: Researchers could not determine here whether HLA type influences TCRB rearrangement. All four CD4+ subsets from Type 1 diabetes patients carried moderately but significantly shorter TCRB CDR3s.

The germline V gene encodes CDR1 SGHDT and CDR2 YYEEEE. Germline trimming cut 0 bases from V and 7 bases from J; bases unmatched to any gene: 5. CDR3 size: 14 residues. This clone was seen more than once but under ten times. Its specificity is unknown. Cell sorting via CD45RO/CCR7/CD25/CD127/CD95/CD27 was performed to obtain CD4+ naive, central memory, regulatory and stem cell-like memory cells. Expressed TCRB transcripts were sequenced, since all the RNA that had been isolated was reverse transcribed. Naive, central memory and regulatory T cell samples produced a mean of about 4 million reads. Profiled with immunoSEQ multiplex PCR; TCRdb holds only in-frame clones, not every one. Among hundreds of thousands of clones listed, roughly an eighth were seen once.

V usage is TRBV5-6 and J usage is TRBJ1-2; 8 positions match TRBD1. Sample: naive CD4+ T cells from blood. The receptor's source is a young man with type 1 diabetes. CDR3 residues: CASSLGQGNGGYTF. As DNA, the CDR3 is TGTGCCAGCAGCTTGGGACAGGGGAACGGTGGCTACACCTTC. Full variable domain (rest looked up from reference TRBV5-6 and TRBJ1-2): DAGVTQSPTHLIKTRGQQVTLRCSPKSGHDTVSWYQQALGQGPQFIFQYYEEEERQRGNFPDRFSGHQFPNYSSELNVNALLLGDSALYLCASSLGQGNGGYTFGSGTRLTVV.